Listed below are T cell receptor beta chains from one sample, sequenced in a study of shared clonotypes between healthy human individuals. The method was immunoSEQ multiplex PCR; TCRdb's version includes in-frame clones alone and lacks a portion of them. The sample gives about 2 million clones, roughly 94% of which show up once; around 1% is in the top ten. Sequencing was performed on naive CD8+ T cells sorted from blood. The source is a young man in good health. Each CDR3 is given with its conserved first and last residue. Each record gives: CDR3 length, V gene, CDR3 protein.

len: 13; v_gene: TRBV9; CDR3aa: CASSAGGAYGYTF
len: 15; v_gene: TRBV19; CDR3aa: CASSITPYANSPLHF
len: 18; v_gene: TRBV2; CDR3aa: CASSDGVLGRAYTGELFF
len: 15; v_gene: TRBV6-5; CDR3aa: CASGATSTSTDTQYF
len: 15; v_gene: TRBV7-2; CDR3aa: CASSLGRGRLDTQYF
len: 14; v_gene: TRBV5-4; CDR3aa: CASAGPGYTDTQYF
len: 14; v_gene: TRBV13; CDR3aa: CASSFGQGHIEAFF
len: 15; v_gene: TRBV4-1; CDR3aa: CASSQATGASYEQYF
len: 17; v_gene: TRBV9; CDR3aa: CASSPFGRSSGANVLTF
len: 11; v_gene: TRBV6-6; CDR3aa: CASSTDPEAFF
len: 16; v_gene: TRBV13; CDR3aa: CASSLSPGLNTGELFF
len: 11; v_gene: TRBV30; CDR3aa: CALRWRTEAFF
len: 16; v_gene: TRBV27; CDR3aa: CASCPSPGDRDYGYTF
len: 15; v_gene: TRBV13; CDR3aa: CASSLLGVLQETQYF
len: 13; v_gene: TRBV9; CDR3aa: CASSVGRLDEQYF
len: 14; v_gene: TRBV13; CDR3aa: CASSPGVLTDTQYF
len: 15; v_gene: TRBV4-1; CDR3aa: CASSQGQGLNSPLHF
len: 22; v_gene: TRBV10-3; CDR3aa: CAISGTGADWASGSPEYNEQFF